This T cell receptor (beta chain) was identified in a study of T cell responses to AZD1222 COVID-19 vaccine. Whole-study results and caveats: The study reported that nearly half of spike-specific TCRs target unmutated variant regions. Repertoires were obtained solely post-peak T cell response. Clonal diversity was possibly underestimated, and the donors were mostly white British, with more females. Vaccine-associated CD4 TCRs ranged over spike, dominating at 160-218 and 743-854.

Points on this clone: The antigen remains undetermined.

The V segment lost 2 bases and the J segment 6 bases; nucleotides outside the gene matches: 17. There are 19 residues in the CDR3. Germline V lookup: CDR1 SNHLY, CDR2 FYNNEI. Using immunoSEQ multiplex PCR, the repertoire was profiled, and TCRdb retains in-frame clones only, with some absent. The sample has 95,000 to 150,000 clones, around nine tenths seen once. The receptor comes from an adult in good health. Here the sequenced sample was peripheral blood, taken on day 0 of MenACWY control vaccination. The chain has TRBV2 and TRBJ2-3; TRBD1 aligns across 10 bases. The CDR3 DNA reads TGTGCCAGCAGTGAAAAGGGGGGACAGGGGACTTGGTGGAGCGATACGCAGTATTTT. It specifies CASSEKGGQGTWWSDTQYF.